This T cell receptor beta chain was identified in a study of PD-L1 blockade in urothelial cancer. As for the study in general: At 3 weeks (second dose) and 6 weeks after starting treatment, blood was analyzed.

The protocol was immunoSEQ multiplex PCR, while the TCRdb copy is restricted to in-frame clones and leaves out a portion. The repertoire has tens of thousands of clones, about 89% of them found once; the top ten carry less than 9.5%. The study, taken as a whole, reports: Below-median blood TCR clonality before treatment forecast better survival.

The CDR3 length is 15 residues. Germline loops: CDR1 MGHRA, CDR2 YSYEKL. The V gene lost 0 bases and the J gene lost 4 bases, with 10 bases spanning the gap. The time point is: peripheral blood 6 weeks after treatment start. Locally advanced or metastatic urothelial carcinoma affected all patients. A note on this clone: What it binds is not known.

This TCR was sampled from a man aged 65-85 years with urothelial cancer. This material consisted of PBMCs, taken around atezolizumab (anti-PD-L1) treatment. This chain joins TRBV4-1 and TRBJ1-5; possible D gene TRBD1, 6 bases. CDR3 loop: CASSQDGQYNQPQHF. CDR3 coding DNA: TGCGCCAGCAGCCAAGACGGACAGTATAATCAGCCCCAGCATTTT.